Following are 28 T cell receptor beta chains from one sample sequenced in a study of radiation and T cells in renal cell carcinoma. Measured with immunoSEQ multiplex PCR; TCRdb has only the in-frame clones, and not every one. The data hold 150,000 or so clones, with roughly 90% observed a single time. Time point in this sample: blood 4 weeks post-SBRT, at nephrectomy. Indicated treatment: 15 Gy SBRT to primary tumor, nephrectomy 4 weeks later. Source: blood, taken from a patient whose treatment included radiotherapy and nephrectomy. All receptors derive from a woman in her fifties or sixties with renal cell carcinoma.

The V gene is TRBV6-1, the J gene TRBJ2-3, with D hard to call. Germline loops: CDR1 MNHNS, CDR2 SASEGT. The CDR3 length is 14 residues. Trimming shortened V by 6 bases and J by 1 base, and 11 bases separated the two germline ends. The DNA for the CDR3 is TGTGCCAGCAGGGGTTGGGTTGGCACAGATACGCAGTATTTT. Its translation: CASRGWVGTDTQYF.

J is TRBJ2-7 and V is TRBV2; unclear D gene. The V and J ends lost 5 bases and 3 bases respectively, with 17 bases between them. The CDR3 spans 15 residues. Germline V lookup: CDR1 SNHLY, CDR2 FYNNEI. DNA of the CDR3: TGTGCCAGCAGTACAAGAACCGTTCTCTTCTACGAGCAGTACTTC. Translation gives CASSTRTVLFYEQYF.

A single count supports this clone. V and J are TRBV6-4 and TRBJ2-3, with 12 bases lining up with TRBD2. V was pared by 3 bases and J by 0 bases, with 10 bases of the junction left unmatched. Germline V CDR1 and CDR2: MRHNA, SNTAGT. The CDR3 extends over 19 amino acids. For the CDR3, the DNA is TGTGCCAGCAGTGAGGTACTAGCGGGGGGCCCCCTGAGCACAGATACGCAGTATTTT. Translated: CASSEVLAGGPLSTDTQYF.

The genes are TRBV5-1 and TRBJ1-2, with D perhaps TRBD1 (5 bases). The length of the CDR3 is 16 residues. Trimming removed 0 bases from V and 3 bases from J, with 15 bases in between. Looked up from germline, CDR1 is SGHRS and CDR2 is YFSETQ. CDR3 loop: CASSLGLGQVDYGYTF. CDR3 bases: TGCGCCAGCAGCTTGGGGTTGGGGCAGGTTGACTATGGCTACACCTTC.

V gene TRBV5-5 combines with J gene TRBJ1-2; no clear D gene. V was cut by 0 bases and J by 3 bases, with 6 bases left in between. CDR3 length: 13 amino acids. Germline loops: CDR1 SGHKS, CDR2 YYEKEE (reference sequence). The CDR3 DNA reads TGTGCCAGCAGCTTGGGCTCCTACTATGGCTACACCTTC. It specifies CASSLGSYYGYTF.

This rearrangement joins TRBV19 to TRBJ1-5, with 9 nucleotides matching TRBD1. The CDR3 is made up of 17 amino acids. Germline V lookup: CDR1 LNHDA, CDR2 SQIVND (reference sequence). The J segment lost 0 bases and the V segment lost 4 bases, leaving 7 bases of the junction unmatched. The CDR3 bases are TGTGCCAGTAGTACCACAGGGGGCGCCTATAGCAATCAGCCCCAGCATTTT. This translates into CASSTTGGAYSNQPQHF.

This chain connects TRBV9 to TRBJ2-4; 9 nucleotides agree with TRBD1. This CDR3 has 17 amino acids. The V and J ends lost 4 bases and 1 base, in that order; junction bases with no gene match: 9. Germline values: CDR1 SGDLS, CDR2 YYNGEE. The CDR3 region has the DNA TGTGCCAGCAGCCCCGGGACAGGGATCGGGGCCAAAAACATTCAGTACTTC. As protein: CASSPGTGIGAKNIQYF.

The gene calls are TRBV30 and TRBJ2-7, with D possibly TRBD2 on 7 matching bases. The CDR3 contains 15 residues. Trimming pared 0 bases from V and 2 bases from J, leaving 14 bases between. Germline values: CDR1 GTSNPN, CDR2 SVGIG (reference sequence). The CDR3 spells CAWSVEGGGAYEQYF. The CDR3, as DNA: TGTGCCTGGAGTGTAGAAGGGGGGGGCGCCTACGAGCAGTACTTC.

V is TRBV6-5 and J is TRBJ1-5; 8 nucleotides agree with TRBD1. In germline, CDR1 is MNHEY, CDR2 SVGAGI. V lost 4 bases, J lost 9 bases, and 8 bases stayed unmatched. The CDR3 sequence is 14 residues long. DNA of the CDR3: TGTGCCAGCAGTTTGACAGGGGAGCGAAGGCCCCAGCATTTT. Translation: CASSLTGERRPQHF.

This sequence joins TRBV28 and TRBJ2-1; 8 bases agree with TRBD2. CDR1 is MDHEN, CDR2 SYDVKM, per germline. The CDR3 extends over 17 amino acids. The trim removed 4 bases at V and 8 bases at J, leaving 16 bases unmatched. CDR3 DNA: TGTGCCAGCAGTTCTTCCACGACCAGCGGGGGCAGGGATGAGCAGTTCTTC. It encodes CASSSSTTSGGRDEQFF.

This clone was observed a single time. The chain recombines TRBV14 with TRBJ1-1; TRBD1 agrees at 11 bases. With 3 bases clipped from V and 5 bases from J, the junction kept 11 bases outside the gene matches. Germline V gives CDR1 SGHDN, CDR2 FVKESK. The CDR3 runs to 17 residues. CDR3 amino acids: CASSQTRDRGLRTEAFF. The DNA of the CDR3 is TGTGCCAGCAGCCAGACCCGGGACAGGGGGTTAAGAACTGAAGCTTTCTTT.

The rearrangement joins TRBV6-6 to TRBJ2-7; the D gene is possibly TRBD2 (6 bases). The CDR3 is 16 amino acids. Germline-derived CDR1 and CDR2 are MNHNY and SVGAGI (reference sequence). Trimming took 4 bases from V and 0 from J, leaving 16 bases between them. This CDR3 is CASSFILEGSSYEQYF. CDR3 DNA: TGTGCCAGCAGTTTTATTTTGGAGGGGAGCTCCTACGAGCAGTACTTC.

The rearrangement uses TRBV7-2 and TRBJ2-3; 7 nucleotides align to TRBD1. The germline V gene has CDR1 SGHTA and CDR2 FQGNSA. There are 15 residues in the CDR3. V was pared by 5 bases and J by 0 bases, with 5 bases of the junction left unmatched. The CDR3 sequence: CASSEDRSSTDTQYF. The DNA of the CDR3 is TGTGCCAGCAGCGAGGACAGGTCCAGCACAGATACGCAGTATTTT.

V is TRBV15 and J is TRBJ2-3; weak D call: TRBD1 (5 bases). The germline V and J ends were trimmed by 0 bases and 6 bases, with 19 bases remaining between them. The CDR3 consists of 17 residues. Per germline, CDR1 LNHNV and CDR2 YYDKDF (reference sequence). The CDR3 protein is CATSRDRGPGMGDTQYF. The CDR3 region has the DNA TGTGCCACCAGCAGAGATCGAGGCCCAGGGATGGGGGATACGCAGTATTTT. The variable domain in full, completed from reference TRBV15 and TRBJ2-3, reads DAMVIQNPRYQVTQFGKPVTLSCSQTLNHNVMYWYQQKSSQAPKLLFHYYDKDFNNEADTPDNFQSRRPNTSFCFLDIRSPGLGDTAMYLCATSRDRGPGMGDTQYFGPGTRLTVL.

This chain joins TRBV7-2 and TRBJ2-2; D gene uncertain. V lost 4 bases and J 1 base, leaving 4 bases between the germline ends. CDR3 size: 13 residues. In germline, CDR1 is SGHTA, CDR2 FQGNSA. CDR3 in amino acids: CASSSLNTGELFF. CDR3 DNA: TGTGCCAGCAGCTCTTTGAACACCGGGGAGCTGTTTTTT.

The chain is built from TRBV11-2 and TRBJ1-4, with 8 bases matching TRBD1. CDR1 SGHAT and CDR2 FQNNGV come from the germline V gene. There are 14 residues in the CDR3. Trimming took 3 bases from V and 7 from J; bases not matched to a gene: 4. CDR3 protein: CASSLTGASEKLFF. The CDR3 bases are TGTGCCAGCAGCTTGACAGGGGCGAGTGAAAAACTGTTTTTT.

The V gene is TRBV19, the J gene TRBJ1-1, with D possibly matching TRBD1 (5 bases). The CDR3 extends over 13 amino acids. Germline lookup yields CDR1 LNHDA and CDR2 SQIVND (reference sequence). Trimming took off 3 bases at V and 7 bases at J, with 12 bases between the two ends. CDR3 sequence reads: CASSIREWSEAFF. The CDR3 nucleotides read TGTGCCAGTAGTATCAGGGAGTGGAGTGAAGCTTTCTTT.

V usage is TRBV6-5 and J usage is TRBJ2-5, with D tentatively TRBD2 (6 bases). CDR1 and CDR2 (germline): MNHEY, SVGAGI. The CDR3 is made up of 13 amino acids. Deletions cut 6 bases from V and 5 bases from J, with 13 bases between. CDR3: CASRRDRGETQYF. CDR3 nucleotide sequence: TGTGCCAGCAGGAGGGACCGGGGGGAGACCCAGTACTTC.

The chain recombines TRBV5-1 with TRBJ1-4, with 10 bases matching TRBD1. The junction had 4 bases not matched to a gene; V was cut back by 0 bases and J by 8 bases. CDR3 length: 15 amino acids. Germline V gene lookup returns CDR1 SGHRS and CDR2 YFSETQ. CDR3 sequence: CASSLAGTGEEKLFF. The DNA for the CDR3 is TGCGCCAGCAGCTTGGCCGGGACAGGGGAAGAAAAACTGTTTTTT. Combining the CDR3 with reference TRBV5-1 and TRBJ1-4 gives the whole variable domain KAGVTQTPRYLIKTRGQQVTLSCSPISGHRSVSWYQQTPGQGLQFLFEYFSETQRNKGNFPGRFSGRQFSNSRSEMNVSTLELGDSALYLCASSLAGTGEEKLFFGSGTQLSVL.

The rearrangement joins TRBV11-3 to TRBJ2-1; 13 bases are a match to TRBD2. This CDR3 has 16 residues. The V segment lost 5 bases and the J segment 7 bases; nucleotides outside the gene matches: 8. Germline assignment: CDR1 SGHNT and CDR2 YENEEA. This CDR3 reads CASSPGLAGERNEQFF. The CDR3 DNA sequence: TGTGCCAGCAGCCCAGGACTAGCGGGGGAGCGGAATGAGCAGTTCTTC.

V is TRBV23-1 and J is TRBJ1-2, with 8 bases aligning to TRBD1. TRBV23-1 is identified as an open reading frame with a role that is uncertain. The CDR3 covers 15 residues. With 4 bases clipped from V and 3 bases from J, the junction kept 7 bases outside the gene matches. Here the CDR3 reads CASSRNRGKDYGYTF. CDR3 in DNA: TGCGCCAGCAGTCGGAACAGGGGGAAGGACTATGGCTACACCTTC.

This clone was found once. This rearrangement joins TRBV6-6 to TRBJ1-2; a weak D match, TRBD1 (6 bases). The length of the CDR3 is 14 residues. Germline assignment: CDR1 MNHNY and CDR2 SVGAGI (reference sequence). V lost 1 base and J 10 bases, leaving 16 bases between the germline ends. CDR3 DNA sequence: TGTGCCAGCAGTTACTTGCGGGACACTATCGACTACACCTTC. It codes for CASSYLRDTIDYTF.

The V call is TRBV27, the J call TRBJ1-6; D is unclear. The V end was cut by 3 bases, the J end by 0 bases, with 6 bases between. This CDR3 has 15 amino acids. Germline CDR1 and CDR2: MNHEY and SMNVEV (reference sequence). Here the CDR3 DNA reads TGTGCCAGCAGTTTGTCCAGCTCCTATAATTCACCCCTCCACTTT. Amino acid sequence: CASSLSSSYNSPLHF.

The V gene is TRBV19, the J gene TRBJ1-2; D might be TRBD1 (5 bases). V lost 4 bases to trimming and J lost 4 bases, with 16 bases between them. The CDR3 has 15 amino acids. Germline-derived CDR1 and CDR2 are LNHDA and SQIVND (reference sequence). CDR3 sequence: CASSSRDRRTYGYTF. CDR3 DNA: TGTGCCAGTAGTAGCCGGGACCGGCGGACCTATGGCTACACCTTC.

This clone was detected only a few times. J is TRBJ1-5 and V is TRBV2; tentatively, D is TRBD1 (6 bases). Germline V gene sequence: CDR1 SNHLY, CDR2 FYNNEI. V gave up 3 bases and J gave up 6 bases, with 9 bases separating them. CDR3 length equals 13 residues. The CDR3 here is CASSEDRTQPQHF. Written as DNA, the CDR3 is TGTGCCAGCAGTGAGGACAGAACTCAGCCCCAGCATTTT.

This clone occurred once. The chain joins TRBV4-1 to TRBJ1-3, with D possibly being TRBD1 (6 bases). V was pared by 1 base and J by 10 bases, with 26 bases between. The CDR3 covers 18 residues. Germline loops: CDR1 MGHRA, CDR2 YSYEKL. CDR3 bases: TGCGCCAGCAGCCAAGGCCGGGCCAGGGGCCGCGGGGGGGGAACCATATATTTT. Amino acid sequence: CASSQGRARGRGGGTIYF.

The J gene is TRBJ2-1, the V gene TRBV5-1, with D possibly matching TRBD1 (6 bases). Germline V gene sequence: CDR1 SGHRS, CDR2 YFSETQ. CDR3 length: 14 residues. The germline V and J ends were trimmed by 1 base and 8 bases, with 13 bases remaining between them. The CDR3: CASSLRPGVDEQFF. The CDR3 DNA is TGCGCCAGCAGCTTGCGTCCAGGGGTCGATGAGCAGTTCTTC.

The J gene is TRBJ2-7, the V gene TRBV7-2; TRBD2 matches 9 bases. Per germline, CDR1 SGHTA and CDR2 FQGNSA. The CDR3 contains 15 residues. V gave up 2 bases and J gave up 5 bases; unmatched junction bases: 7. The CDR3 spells CASSLWDSGGNEQYF. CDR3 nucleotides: TGTGCCAGCAGCTTATGGGATAGCGGGGGAAACGAGCAGTACTTC.